A single sample gave rise to the 26 T cell receptor beta chains below, sequenced in a study of shared clonotypes between healthy human individuals. TCRdb's copy holds only in-frame clones and misses some; the assay was immunoSEQ multiplex PCR. The table has approximately 440,000 clones, approximately 71% seen once. Material for sequencing was PBMCs. The receptor source for this set is a woman in her 40s in good health. Some clones in this sample may be carry-over from other donors' samples.

V usage is TRBV7-8 and J usage is TRBJ1-1, with D hard to call. Germline V lookup: CDR1 SGHVS, CDR2 FQNEAQ. V was clipped by 1 base and J by 8 bases, with 8 bases between them. The CDR3 loop spans 12 amino acids. The CDR3 spells CASSLVGLEAFF. CDR3 nucleotides: TGTGCCAGCAGCTTAGTCGGCCTGGAAGCTTTCTTT.

The chain uses TRBV9 and TRBJ1-3; D unresolved. This CDR3 comprises 16 residues. The ends were cut back, 4 bases at V and 0 bases at J, with 14 bases in the middle. The V gene's germline CDR1 is SGDLS and CDR2 YYNGEE. CDR3 protein: CASSTSGMSSGNTIYF. The CDR3 coding sequence is TGTGCCAGCAGCACATCGGGTATGAGCTCTGGAAACACCATATATTTT.

Turning to this clone: It differs at one base from a far larger clone, so likely a read error. The chain has TRBV30 and TRBJ2-1; D ambiguous. Germline V CDR1 and CDR2: GTSNPN, SVGIG (reference sequence). The V end lost 2 bases, the J end lost 9 bases, and 14 bases lay between the germline ends. This CDR3 comprises 13 residues. The CDR3 nucleotides are TGTGCCTGGAGTACTTGGAGCAGGCTTGAGCAGTTCTTC. Amino acid sequence: CAWSTWSRLEQFF.

V usage is TRBV30 and J usage is TRBJ1-4; maybe TRBD1 (6 bases). V shed 1 base and J shed 8 bases, with 11 bases lying between them. Per the germline V gene, CDR1 is GTSNPN and CDR2 is SVGIG (reference sequence). The CDR3 covers 13 residues. The CDR3 coding sequence is TGTGCCTGGAGTGGACAGGAGGGGGAAAAACTGTTTTTT. This gives the protein CAWSGQEGEKLFF.

The chain carries TRBV10-3 and TRBJ1-2; D call uncertain. The CDR3 spans 12 residues. V was pared by 7 bases and J by 4 bases, with 10 bases between. Germline V gene data show CDR1 as ENHRY and CDR2 as SYGVKD. For the CDR3, the DNA is TGTGCCATCACCATAGACGGCTATGGCTACACCTTC. It yields the protein CAITIDGYGYTF.

This chain links TRBV30 with TRBJ1-4, with D possibly TRBD1 on 5 matching bases. Trimming took off 3 bases at V and 6 bases at J, with 11 bases between the two ends. The CDR3 consists of 13 residues. From germline, CDR1 is GTSNPN and CDR2 SVGIG (reference sequence). This chain's CDR3 is CAWRGGRDEKLFF. The CDR3 nucleotides are TGTGCCTGGAGGGGGGGAAGGGATGAAAAACTGTTTTTT.

The sample holds a few counts of this clone. A single base is all that separates this from a far larger clone, so a read error is likely. The same CDR3 also results from other DNA sequences found in this sample. The rearrangement uses TRBV2 and TRBJ2-7; 9 bases match TRBD2. Trimming at V came to 10 bases and at J to 1 base, leaving 11 bases not matched to a gene. This CDR3 has 15 residues. CDR1 SNHLY and CDR2 FYNNEI come from the germline V gene. CDR3 sequence reads: CATPGASGRSYEQYF. For the CDR3, the DNA is TGTGCCACACCCGGGGCCAGCGGGAGGTCCTACGAGCAGTACTTC.

The rearrangement uses TRBV29-1 and TRBJ2-3; no clear D gene. CDR1 is SQVTM and CDR2 is ANQGSEA in the germline V gene. With 1 base removed from V and 4 bases from J, the gap between germline ends came to 6 bases. CDR3 length equals 12 residues. In DNA, the CDR3 is TGCAGCGTTGAAGTAAGGGCAGATACGCAGTATTTT. As protein: CSVEVRADTQYF.

The rearrangement uses TRBV28 and TRBJ2-1; 12 bases map to TRBD1. With 6 bases clipped from V and 8 bases from J, the junction kept 8 bases outside the gene matches. This CDR3 region has 15 residues. Germline V gene data show CDR1 as MDHEN and CDR2 as SYDVKM. For the CDR3, the DNA is TGTGCCAGCAGCGGACCGGGACAGGGGGCATATGAGCAGTTCTTC. Its translation is CASSGPGQGAYEQFF.

The chain joins TRBV10-3 to TRBJ1-3; weak D call: TRBD1 (5 bases). The CDR3 has 13 amino acids. The germline V gene has CDR1 ENHRY and CDR2 SYGVKD. The germline V and J ends were trimmed by 8 bases and 1 base, with 9 bases remaining between them. CDR3 sequence (DNA): TGTGCCATCGCCTCAGGGTCTGGAAACACCATATATTTT. It translates to CAIASGSGNTIYF.

This chain joins TRBV4-3 and TRBJ2-5, with 10 bases fitting TRBD1. The assigned J gene may be wrong: the sequence end matches TRBJ2-7 better. In germline, CDR1 is LGHNA, CDR2 YSLEER. CDR3 size: 14 residues. This CDR3 is CASSPGTGADEQYF. In nucleotides, the CDR3 is TGCGCCAGCAGCCCCGGGACAGGGGCCGACGAGCAGTACTTC.

The chain employs TRBV7-6 and TRBJ2-5; 8 bases match TRBD2. The CDR3 length is 13 residues. The junction had 5 bases not matched to a gene; V was cut back by 6 bases and J by 5 bases. CDR1 and CDR2 (germline): SGHVS, FNYEAQ. DNA for the CDR3: TGTGCCAGCAGACACGTAGCGGGGGAGACCCAGTACTTC. Residues: CASRHVAGETQYF.

As concerns this clone: A far larger clone is a single base away, which makes a read error likely. The gene calls are TRBV5-4 and TRBJ2-2, with D possibly matching TRBD2 (6 bases). V dropped 0 bases and J dropped 6 bases, with 15 bases sitting between them. Germline V gives CDR1 SGHNT, CDR2 YYREEE (reference sequence). This CDR3 is 16 amino acids long. The CDR3 nucleotides read TGTGCCAGCAGCTTGGGACTAGTGACGAGCGCCGGGGAGCTGTTTTTT. Amino acids: CASSLGLVTSAGELFF. Filled out from reference TRBV5-4 and TRBJ2-2, the complete variable domain reads ETGVTQSPTHLIKTRGQQVTLRCSSQSGHNTVSWYQQALGQGPQFIFQYYREEENGRGNFPPRFSGLQFPNYSSELNVNALELDDSALYLCASSLGLVTSAGELFFGEGSRLTVL.

The chain couples TRBV4-2 to TRBJ1-3; possibly TRBD1 for D (6 bases). This CDR3 contains 15 residues. Germline V gives CDR1 LGHNA, CDR2 YNFKEQ. V lost 0 bases, J lost 4 bases, and 10 bases lay in between. The CDR3 sequence is CASSQDGGGGNTIYF. CDR3 in DNA: TGTGCCAGCAGCCAAGATGGGGGCGGCGGAAACACCATATATTTT.

This clone has ten or more counts. The V gene is TRBV5-4, the J gene TRBJ2-3; no firm D call. Trimming removed 4 bases at V and 6 bases at J, with 12 bases between. Germline lookup yields CDR1 SGHNT and CDR2 YYREEE (reference sequence). This CDR3 contains 13 residues. DNA for the CDR3: TGTGCCAGCAGCAGCTACCAGTTCGATACGCAGTATTTT. This encodes CASSSYQFDTQYF.

As to this clone: With only one base between it and a far larger clone, this is likely a read error. The CDR3 bases are TGTGCCTGGAGTGGGGACAGCTGCAATGAGCAGTTCTTC. Its translation: CAWSGDSCNEQFF. The J gene is TRBJ2-1, the V gene TRBV30; 7 bases line up with TRBD1. The V segment lost 1 base and the J segment 6 bases; nucleotides outside the gene matches: 3. The length of the CDR3 is 13 residues. Germline V gene lookup returns CDR1 GTSNPN and CDR2 SVGIG (reference sequence).

The rearrangement joins TRBV6-1 to TRBJ2-1, with 11 positions matching TRBD2. Germline V gene data show CDR1 as MNHNS and CDR2 as SASEGT. V trimming: 4 bases; J trimming: 9 bases; junction bases outside the gene matches: 11. The CDR3 has 16 amino acids. DNA for the CDR3: TGTGCCAGCAGTGTAGGACTAGCGGGTCTAGGTAGTGAGCAGTTCTTC. This sequence encodes CASSVGLAGLGSEQFF.

The chain employs TRBV19 and TRBJ2-1; TRBD1 aligns across 12 bases. CDR3 length: 15 amino acids. Germline values: CDR1 LNHDA, CDR2 SQIVND (reference sequence). The V and J ends lost 5 bases and 13 bases, in that order; junction bases with no gene match: 12. CDR3 loop: CASSVLRDRGRKQFF. The CDR3 DNA follows: TGTGCCAGTAGTGTCCTCCGGGACAGGGGGCGCAAACAGTTCTTC.

The rearrangement links TRBV4-3 to TRBJ1-1; 7 nucleotides match TRBD1. Germline CDR1 reads LGHNA; CDR2 reads YSLEER. CDR3 length: 14 residues. After removal of 4 bases from V and 3 bases from J, the junction contained 5 bases not matched to a gene. CDR3: CASSLDRVDTEAFF. Written as DNA, the CDR3 is TGCGCCAGCAGCCTTGACAGGGTGGACACTGAAGCTTTCTTT.

The rearrangement joins TRBV28 to TRBJ1-5; 7 bases are a match to TRBD1. Germline trimming cut 6 bases from V and 6 bases from J; bases unmatched to any gene: 2. The germline V gene encodes CDR1 MDHEN and CDR2 SYDVKM. This CDR3 has 12 residues. CDR3: CASSTGAQPQHF. In DNA, the CDR3 is TGTGCCAGCAGCACAGGGGCTCAGCCCCAGCATTTT. Full variable domain (remainder filled in from reference TRBV28 and TRBJ1-5): DVKVTQSSRYLVKRTGEKVFLECVQDMDHENMFWYRQDPGLGLRLIYFSYDVKMKEKGDIPEGYSVSREKKERFSLILESASTNQTSMYLCASSTGAQPQHFGDGTRLSIL.

This chain uses TRBV7-4 with TRBJ1-2, with D maybe TRBD1 (5 bases). V was shortened by 2 bases and J by 6 bases, with 10 bases between the two germline ends. The CDR3 has 13 residues. The germline V gene encodes CDR1 SGHVT and CDR2 SQSDAQ. In DNA form, the CDR3 reads TGTGCCAGCAGCTTATGGCAGGGCCATGGCTACACCTTC. Encoded protein: CASSLWQGHGYTF.

The V call is TRBV27, the J call TRBJ1-2; TRBD1 is a possible D gene (6 bases). The germline V and J ends were trimmed by 8 bases and 2 bases, with 12 bases remaining between them. The germline CDR1 and CDR2 sequences are MNHEY and SMNVEV (reference sequence). The CDR3 runs 13 residues. The CDR3 nucleotides read TGTGCCAGCGGAACCCAGGGGAACTATGGCTACACCTTC. Translation: CASGTQGNYGYTF.

This clone occurred a few times. The chain is built from TRBV30 and TRBJ2-7; 7 bases agree with TRBD1. This CDR3 has 12 amino acids. Trimming cost V 2 bases and J 6 bases; bases outside gene matches: 4. Germline lookup yields CDR1 GTSNPN and CDR2 SVGIG (reference sequence). CDR3 nucleotide sequence: TGTGCCTGGAGTATTAACAGGGGCGAGCAGTACTTC. Its translation: CAWSINRGEQYF.

In nucleotides, the CDR3 is TGTGCCAGCAGCTTGTACGGGAACCAAGAGACCCAGTACTTC. This codes for CASSLYGNQETQYF. The chain employs TRBV5-6 and TRBJ2-5; tentative D call: TRBD2 (5 bases). CDR3 length: 14 amino acids. The V gene lost 1 base and the J gene lost 0 bases, with 7 bases spanning the gap. Germline CDR1 and CDR2: SGHDT and YYEEEE.

The genes are TRBV5-4 and TRBJ2-2; D is ambiguous. Between the trimmed V and J ends, which lost 3 bases and 7 bases, there was a span of 13 bases. Germline lookup yields CDR1 SGHNT and CDR2 YYREEE (reference sequence). The length of the CDR3 is 14 residues. Here the CDR3 reads CASSYGPAGGELFF. Here the CDR3 DNA reads TGTGCCAGCAGCTATGGACCTGCTGGCGGGGAGCTGTTTTTT. Full variable domain (remainder filled in from reference TRBV5-4 and TRBJ2-2): ETGVTQSPTHLIKTRGQQVTLRCSSQSGHNTVSWYQQALGQGPQFIFQYYREEENGRGNFPPRFSGLQFPNYSSELNVNALELDDSALYLCASSYGPAGGELFFGEGSRLTVL.

The V gene is TRBV5-8, the J gene TRBJ1-5; 7 nucleotides match TRBD1. Germline CDR1 reads SGHTS; CDR2 reads YDEGEE. This CDR3 has 16 amino acids. The ends lost 3 bases at V and 5 bases at J; junction bases unmatched: 11. CDR3 sequence (DNA): TGTGCCAGCAGCTGGGCATGGGGCAGGGGGGATCAGCCCCAGCATTTT. Amino acid sequence: CASSWAWGRGDQPQHF.